Listed below are T cell receptor beta chains from one sample, sequenced in a study of T-cell memory formation after mild COVID-19. One entry per CDR3 protein results from TCRdb running MiXCR on the 5' RACE reads. The sample has 550,000 to 700,000 distinct CDR3 sequences; approximately 19% are singletons. Sequencing input: PBMCs or a T cell subset sorted from them (not recorded which). These receptors all stem from an adult woman who had mild COVID-19 (a few samples of this study predate the infection). Cell type and time point are not known. CDR3s include the opening cysteine and the closing phenylalanine or tryptophan. A D gene is named only where the DNA matches it firmly. Some rows mark clone size as missing; the rest say once, few, many or name a class of expanded clone.

clone size: few; D gene: .; V gene: TRBV12-5; CDR3 protein: CASGPDSDTEAFF
clone size: few; D gene: TRBD2; V gene: TRBV7-3; CDR3 protein: CASSPGLAGGPQFF
clone size: many; D gene: .; V gene: TRBV5-1; CDR3 protein: CASSDPTTTAEETQYF
clone size: .; D gene: TRBD2; V gene: TRBV10-3; CDR3 protein: CAISEHPSGDEEQFF
clone size: few; D gene: .; V gene: TRBV4-3; CDR3 protein: CASSQDIGSPYNEQFF
clone size: .; D gene: .; V gene: TRBV20-1; CDR3 protein: CSARVRRRMTGELFF
clone size: .; D gene: .; V gene: TRBV21-1; CDR3 protein: CASSKVGRKRSTTYNEQFF
clone size: .; D gene: .; V gene: TRBV7-9; CDR3 protein: CASSLGSRLTYEQYF
clone size: few; D gene: TRBD1; V gene: TRBV14; CDR3 protein: CASKIGQGTNVLTF
clone size: few; D gene: TRBD2; V gene: TRBV18; CDR3 protein: CASSPQGGGSEQFF
clone size: .; D gene: TRBD2; V gene: TRBV24-1; CDR3 protein: CATSDPRTSGNTDTQYF
clone size: .; D gene: TRBD2; V gene: TRBV12-3/TRBV12-4; CDR3 protein: CASSITQGGGAGGSYNEQFF
clone size: .; D gene: TRBD1; V gene: TRBV29-1; CDR3 protein: CSVLGDRGGEQYF
clone size: .; D gene: .; V gene: TRBV7-8; CDR3 protein: CASSPERVATQYF
clone size: .; D gene: .; V gene: TRBV20-1; CDR3 protein: CSATLLVASNQPQHF
clone size: .; D gene: .; V gene: TRBV27; CDR3 protein: CASSPIDRNTEAFF
clone size: few; D gene: .; V gene: TRBV20-1; CDR3 protein: CRGRRDTDSYEQYF
clone size: .; D gene: TRBD1; V gene: TRBV24-1; CDR3 protein: CATSDSTGGLYQYF
clone size: few; D gene: TRBD1; V gene: TRBV4-1; CDR3 protein: CASSPADREAYEQYF
clone size: many; D gene: .; V gene: TRBV15; CDR3 protein: CATSRDMKSPDTQYF
clone size: few; D gene: .; V gene: TRBV5-1; CDR3 protein: CASRDGASTDTQYF
clone size: many; D gene: .; V gene: TRBV27; CDR3 protein: CASSLFSGGDTQYF
clone size: .; D gene: TRBD2; V gene: TRBV5-4; CDR3 protein: CASSFAGGPTYEQYF
clone size: .; D gene: .; V gene: TRBV9; CDR3 protein: CASSATGDGAKNIQYF
clone size: few; D gene: TRBD1; V gene: TRBV3-1; CDR3 protein: CASSPGQGVGYTF
clone size: few; D gene: TRBD2; V gene: TRBV2; CDR3 protein: CASPGGGSGNNEQFF
clone size: .; D gene: TRBD2; V gene: TRBV20-1; CDR3 protein: CSASPFSGRINEQFF
clone size: .; D gene: TRBD1; V gene: TRBV7-9; CDR3 protein: CASSSRTGVNEKLFF
clone size: .; D gene: .; V gene: TRBV20-1; CDR3 protein: CSASVHGGAITETQYF